The clone carrying this TCR beta chain was counted a single time. Its cognate antigen is unknown. The method was immunoSEQ multiplex PCR; TCRdb's version includes in-frame clones alone and lacks a portion of them. This sample has 2 million or so clones, with 90% to 95% found just once. Trimming took 6 bases from V and 3 from J, leaving 8 bases between them. There are 12 residues in the CDR3. The V gene's germline CDR1 is MDHEN and CDR2 SYDVKM. CD4+ cells yielded CD45RA+ naive and CD45RA-negative memory subsets. This entry comes from a study of shared clonotypes between healthy human individuals. At the level of the study: A donor's plate count was three for CD4 naive and three for CD4 memory; CD8 naive had two and CD8 memory one.

Study observations and caveats: Estimated clonotype richness was generally higher in naive than memory subsets.

The sequencing input was naive CD4+ T cells sorted from blood. Subset defined: CD45RA+ positively selected. The chain joins TRBV28 to TRBJ2-5; no clear D gene. The receptor comes from a man between 18 and 35 years old in good health. Here the CDR3 reads CASSQSKETQYF. DNA for the CDR3: TGTGCCAGCAGCCAGAGCAAAGAGACCCAGTACTTC.